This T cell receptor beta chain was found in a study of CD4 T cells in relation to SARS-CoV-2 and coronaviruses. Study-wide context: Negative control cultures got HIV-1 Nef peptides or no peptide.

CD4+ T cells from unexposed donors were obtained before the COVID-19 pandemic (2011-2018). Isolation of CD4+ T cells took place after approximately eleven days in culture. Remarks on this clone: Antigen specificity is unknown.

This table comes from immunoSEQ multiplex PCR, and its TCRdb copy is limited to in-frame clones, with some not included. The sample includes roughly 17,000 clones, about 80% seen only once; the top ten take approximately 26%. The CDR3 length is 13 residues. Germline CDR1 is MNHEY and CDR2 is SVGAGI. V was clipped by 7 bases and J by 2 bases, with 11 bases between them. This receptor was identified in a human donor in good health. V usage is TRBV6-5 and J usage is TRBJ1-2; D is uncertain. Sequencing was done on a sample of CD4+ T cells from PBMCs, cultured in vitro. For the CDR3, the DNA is TGTGCCAGCACTACGGACTTGAACTATGGCTACACCTTC. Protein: CASTTDLNYGYTF.